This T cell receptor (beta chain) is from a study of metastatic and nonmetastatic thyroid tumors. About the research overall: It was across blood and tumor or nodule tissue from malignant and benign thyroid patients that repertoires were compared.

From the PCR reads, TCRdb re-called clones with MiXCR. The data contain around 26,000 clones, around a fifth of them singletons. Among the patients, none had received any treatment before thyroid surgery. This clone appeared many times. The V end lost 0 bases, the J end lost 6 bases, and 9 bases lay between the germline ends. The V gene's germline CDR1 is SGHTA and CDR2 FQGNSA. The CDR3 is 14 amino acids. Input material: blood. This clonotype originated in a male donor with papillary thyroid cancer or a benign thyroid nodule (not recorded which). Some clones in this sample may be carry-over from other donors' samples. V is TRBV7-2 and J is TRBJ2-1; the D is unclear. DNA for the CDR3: TGTGCCAGCAGCTTAGCGCAACCCTCCAATGAGCAGTTCTTC. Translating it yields CASSLAQPSNEQFF.